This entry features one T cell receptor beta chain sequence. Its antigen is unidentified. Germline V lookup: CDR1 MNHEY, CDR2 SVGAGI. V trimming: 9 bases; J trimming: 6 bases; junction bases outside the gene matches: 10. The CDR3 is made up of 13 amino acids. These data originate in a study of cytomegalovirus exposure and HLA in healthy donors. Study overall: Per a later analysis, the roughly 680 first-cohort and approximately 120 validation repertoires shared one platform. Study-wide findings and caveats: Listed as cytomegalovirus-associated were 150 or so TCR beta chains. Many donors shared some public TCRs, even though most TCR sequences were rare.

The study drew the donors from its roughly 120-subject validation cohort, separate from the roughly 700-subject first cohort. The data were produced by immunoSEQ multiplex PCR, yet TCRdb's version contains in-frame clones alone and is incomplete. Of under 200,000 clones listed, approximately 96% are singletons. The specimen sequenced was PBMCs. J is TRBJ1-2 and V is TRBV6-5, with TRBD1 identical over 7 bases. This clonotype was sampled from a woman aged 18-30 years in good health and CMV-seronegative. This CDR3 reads CASTSTGKHGYTF. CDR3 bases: TGTGCCAGTACCTCGACAGGGAAGCATGGCTACACCTTC.